What follows are 13 T cell receptor beta chains derived from one specimen sequenced in a study of regulatory T cells in long-lasting Graves disease. The time point denotes: newly diagnosed GD, antithyroid drugs for less than 3 months. With RNA extracted from PBMCs as input, the TCR library was made. Arm-PCR of CDR3 regions with iRepertoire HTBI primers generated TCR beta libraries. TCRdb re-analysed the multiplex PCR reads in MiXCR, keeping a single row per CDR3 protein. This table holds 250,000 or so distinct CDR3 sequences, over 20% found once. The sequenced sample was peripheral blood mononuclear cells (PBMCs), obtained at new diagnosis, from a patient treated with antithyroid drugs. Every receptor here comes from a female donor with Graves disease.

This clonotype was seen ten or more times. The rearrangement uses TRBV6-2 or TRBV6-3 and TRBJ1-2; D ambiguous. The germline V and J ends were trimmed by 6 bases and 13 bases, with 15 bases remaining between them. Germline lookup yields CDR1 MNHEY and CDR2 SVGEGT. This CDR3 has 11 residues. The CDR3 DNA reads TGTGCCAGCAGGGACTCCACGTTCTGCACCTTC. This gives the protein CASRDSTFCTF.

This clonotype occurred many times. This chain links TRBV6-5 with TRBJ1-1; D perhaps matches TRBD1 (5 bases). V was pared by 6 bases and J by 5 bases, with 22 bases between. This CDR3 is 16 amino acids long. Germline CDR1 reads MNHEY; CDR2 reads SVGAGI. CDR3 DNA sequence: TGTGCCAGCAGGTACGGCGTGGGGCTAGAAGGGACTGAAGCTTTCTTT. This encodes CASRYGVGLEGTEAFF.

V and J are TRBV6-5 and TRBJ2-3, with TRBD2 matching 12 bases. In germline, CDR1 is MNHEY, CDR2 SVGAGI. Trimming removed 2 bases from V and 1 base from J; junction bases left unmatched: 7. The CDR3 length is 18 residues. The CDR3, as DNA: TGTGCCAGCAGTTACGGGCTAGCGGGGGGGCTTGGCACAGATACGCAGTATTTT. Amino acids: CASSYGLAGGLGTDTQYF.

This clonotype occurred many times. The chain carries TRBV14 and TRBJ2-3; D possibly corresponds to TRBD1 (6 bases). CDR1 is SGHDN and CDR2 is FVKESK in the germline V gene. The length of the CDR3 is 15 residues. V shed 4 bases and J shed 2 bases, with 13 bases lying between them. The CDR3 bases are TGTGCCAGCAGCCTAGGGGGAATGTACACAGATACGCAGTATTTT. Its protein product is CASSLGGMYTDTQYF. The full variable domain, its missing parts supplied by reference TRBV14 and TRBJ2-3, is EAGVTQFPSHSVIEKGQTVTLRCDPISGHDNLYWYRRVMGKEIKFLLHFVKESKQDESGMPNNRFLAERTGGTYSTLKVQPAELEDSGVYFCASSLGGMYTDTQYFGPGTRLTVL.

The chain joins TRBV5-1 to TRBJ2-1; a weak D match, TRBD2 (5 bases). This CDR3 is 15 amino acids long. Germline CDR1 SGHRS, CDR2 YFSETQ. Trimming stripped 0 bases from V and 9 bases from J, with 16 bases between. In nucleotides, the CDR3 is TGCGCCAGCAGCTTGGTGGCAGGACTCGACGCTGAGCAGTTCTTC. This translates into CASSLVAGLDAEQFF.

In its sample, this clonotype was seen a few times. The CDR3 loop reads CSAREESYTEAFF. The CDR3, as DNA: TGCAGTGCTAGAGAGGAGTCGTACACTGAAGCTTTCTTT. The chain recombines TRBV20-1 with TRBJ1-1; D is ambiguous. V lost 0 bases, J lost 3 bases, and 8 bases lay in between. CDR1 and CDR2 from the germline V gene are DFQATT and SNEGSKA (reference sequence). The CDR3 totals 13 residues.

This clonotype was seen many times. The rearrangement uses TRBV29-1 and TRBJ2-7; the D is unclear. Germline lookup yields CDR1 SQVTM and CDR2 ANQGSEA. The V gene lost 4 bases and the J gene lost 5 bases, with 12 bases spanning the gap. CDR3 length: 12 amino acids. CDR3 sequence reads: CSVAVRQDEQYF. CDR3 sequence (DNA): TGCAGCGTTGCGGTCCGGCAGGACGAGCAGTACTTC.

This clonotype was observed many times. The chain uses TRBV20-1 and TRBJ2-3; 14 bases agree with TRBD2. The V and J ends lost 6 bases and 4 bases, in that order; junction bases with no gene match: 6. CDR3 length equals 15 residues. CDR1 and CDR2 (germline): DFQATT, SNEGSKA (reference sequence). DNA for the CDR3: TGCAGTGCGAGGACTAGCGGGGGGCTAGCAGATACGCAGTATTTT. Translated: CSARTSGGLADTQYF.

With regard to this clonotype: A read error is possible here, since a much larger clone lies one base away. No conserved phenylalanine or tryptophan ends this CDR3, so it is likely a read error. The chain has TRBV2 and TRBJ2-3, with D unclear. The CDR3 is 13 residues long. Trimming shortened V by 11 bases and J by 0 bases, and 12 bases separated the two germline ends. The germline gives CDR1 SNHLY, CDR2 FYNNEI. The CDR3 is CAGESPSTDTQYS. CDR3 in DNA: TGTGCCGGAGAGAGTCCTAGCACAGATACGCAGTATTCT.

This clonotype was seen a handful of times. The rearrangement uses TRBV4-1 and TRBJ1-6; D may be TRBD1 (6 bases). CDR3 length equals 15 residues. CDR1 is MGHRA, CDR2 YSYEKL, per germline. With 0 bases removed from V and 8 bases from J, the gap between germline ends came to 11 bases. CDR3 DNA: TGCGCCAGCAGCCAAGATTCACAGGGATATTCACCCCTCCACTTT. Translating it yields CASSQDSQGYSPLHF.

This clonotype was found many times. The CDR3 bases are TGTGCCAGCAGTTTAATCAGGACGGGGACCTACGAGCAGTACTTC. This gives the protein CASSLIRTGTYEQYF. The chain is built from TRBV27 and TRBJ2-7; D may be TRBD2 (5 bases). The germline gives CDR1 MNHEY, CDR2 SMNVEV (reference sequence). This CDR3 spans 15 amino acids. V lost 2 bases to trimming and J lost 2 bases, with 13 bases between them.

Many counts were recorded for this clonotype. The rearrangement links TRBV29-1 to TRBJ1-2; D gene ambiguous. CDR3 length equals 11 residues. The ends were cut back, 2 bases at V and 7 bases at J, with 8 bases in the middle. In germline, CDR1 is SQVTM, CDR2 ANQGSEA. CDR3 amino acids: CSVEIGGGYTF. The DNA of the CDR3 is TGCAGCGTTGAAATAGGCGGTGGCTACACCTTC.

This clonotype was counted a single time. The rearrangement links TRBV7-2 to TRBJ1-1; possibly TRBD1 for D (5 bases). The CDR3 runs to 15 residues. Trimming cost V 2 bases and J 0 bases, with 10 bases left between them. Per germline, CDR1 SGHTA and CDR2 FQGNSA. DNA of the CDR3: TGTGCCAGCAGCTTATATGGGGGTCTGAACACTGAAGCTTTCTTT. The encoded protein is CASSLYGGLNTEAFF.